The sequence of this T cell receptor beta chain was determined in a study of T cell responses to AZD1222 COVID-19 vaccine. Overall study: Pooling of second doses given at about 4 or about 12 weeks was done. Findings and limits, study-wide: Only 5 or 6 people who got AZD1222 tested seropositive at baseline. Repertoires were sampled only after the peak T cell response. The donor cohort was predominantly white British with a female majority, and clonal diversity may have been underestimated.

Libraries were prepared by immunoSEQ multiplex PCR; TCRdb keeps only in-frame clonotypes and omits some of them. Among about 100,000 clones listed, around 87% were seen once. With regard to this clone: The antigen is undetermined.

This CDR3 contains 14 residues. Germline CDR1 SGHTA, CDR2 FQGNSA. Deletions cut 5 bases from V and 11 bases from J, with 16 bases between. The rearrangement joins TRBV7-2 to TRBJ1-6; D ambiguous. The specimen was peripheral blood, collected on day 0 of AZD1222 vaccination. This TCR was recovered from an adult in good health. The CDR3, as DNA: TGTGCCAGCAGCCGCGACGGTGCAACGACACCCCTCCACTTT. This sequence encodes CASSRDGATTPLHF.